Sequencing of this TCR beta chain was carried out in a study of blood T cell repertoires in COVID-19. Original methodology: The assay estimated nucleated cells by amplifying reference gene primers. This table comes from immunoSEQ multiplex PCR, and its TCRdb copy is limited to in-frame clones, with some not included. The V and J calls and clone size were taken over from that table, and D and trimming were inferred from the DNA. There are approximately 70,000 clones in the sample; 70% to 90% occur only once, and around 3.6% lies in the top ten. From germline, CDR1 is SQVTM and CDR2 ANQGSEA. V was pared by 6 bases and J by 3 bases, with 11 bases of the junction left unmatched. The CDR3 runs 15 residues.

The TCR was taken from a woman aged 50 to 60 with COVID-19, enrolled during active disease. Sequenced input: peripheral blood. This sequence joins TRBV29-1 and TRBJ2-3; 8 positions agree with TRBD2. CDR3 in DNA: TGCAGCGTCCTAAGGACGGGAGGGCGGACAGATACGCAGTATTTT. It yields the protein CSVLRTGGRTDTQYF.